This record concerns one T cell receptor beta chain sequence. The clone's antigen remains unknown. The record has no base qualities; no much larger clone is one base away. Library preparation employed the immunoSEQ multiplex PCR assay. For the multiplex PCR, a mixture combining 60 forward primers for TCR Vbeta segments and 13 reverse primers for TCR Jbeta segments was used. The CDR3 region of rearranged TCR beta genes was amplified from genomic DNA with a multiplex PCR assay. The Illumina HiSeq System was used to sequence the amplified TCR beta libraries as 87-base-pair reads. Turning to the authors' computational methods: A later analysis counted about 80 million unique TCR beta chains across the 670 or so repertoires, and about 10 million of these chains were shared by at least two donors. Raw reads were error-corrected and collapsed into unique sequences by a nearest-neighbor algorithm in which closely related sequences were merged to remove PCR and sequencing errors. To assign V, D and J gene segments, CDR3 sequences were aligned to IMGT reference sequences. For a sequence to be retained, a match of at least six nucleotides was required to both a V gene segment and a J gene segment. A rearrangement counted as productive if the CDR3 had no stop codons and remained in frame with V and J, and every other rearrangement counted as non-productive. CDR3 was defined by IMGT convention, running from the second conserved V-encoded cysteine to the conserved J-encoded phenylalanine. The earlier analysis of about 640 of the donors excluded any sequence lacking an unambiguous match to a single V gene segment. In an earlier analysis of roughly 500 of the donors, V segments were called functional above 56.7% productive rearrangements and were called segregating when the between-donor standard deviation exceeded 5%. A statistical classification framework was built for diagnosing cytomegalovirus status from the catalog of TCR beta chain sequences. V and J gene assignment, in a later analysis, came from comparing TCR nucleotide sequences with IMGT/GENE-DB human TR gene sequences. In a later analysis, CDR3 sequences and most-parsimonious VDJ recombination scenarios were assigned using the TCRdist pipeline. A later analysis defined each TCR beta chain by its CDR3 amino acid sequence plus V-gene family, and excluded reads lacking a unique V-gene family. A later analysis removed several hundred highly shared, low-generation-probability nucleotide sequences to deal with suspected cross-contamination and a sequencing artifact. In a later analysis, a clonal expansion index was calculated for each public chain from normalized within-repertoire ranks of inferred template counts. A later analysis computed generation probabilities with a VDJ recombination model fitted to out-of-frame rearrangements, and checked the results against IGoR. A later analysis scored TCR-TCR, TCR-HLA and TCR-CMV co-occurrence with hypergeometric tests, applying a repertoire-size bias correction to TCR pairs. False discovery rates were estimated in a later analysis by permuting HLA or CMV assignments 20 times. A later analysis grouped co-occurring TCRs with DBSCAN, adding TCRdist sequence similarity when clustering within HLA-allele-positive subsets. Co-occurrence clustering excluded repertoires with fewer than 30,000 or more than 120,000 public chains, plus five with anomalous nucleotide sharing. Held by TCRdb, this immuneACCESS table contains in-frame sequences only and omits some clones. Under half of the omission traces to an unresolved V gene where checked; the cause of the rest is unknown. That table supplies the V and J calls and clone size; D and trimming were determined from the DNA. This sample holds 150,000 to 200,000 clones; around 80% were observed only once. Less than 2.5% of the sample rests with the top ten.

The data were obtained in a study of cytomegalovirus exposure and HLA in healthy donors (dated 2017 in TCRdb). For the study in its entirety: In an earlier analysis of some 610 of the donors, about 270 Gb of sequence data and 120 million or so unique TCR beta sequences from about 179 million T cells were reported. Of the 300 to 450 genotyped donors, roughly 80% fell in the genetic ancestry cluster associated with self-reported Caucasian donors. The study aimed to test whether cataloging public T cell receptors could reveal signatures of past pathogen exposure. High-throughput TCR immunosequencing, statistical association of individual TCRs with disease status, and machine learning were combined to predict cytomegalovirus infection status. Among roughly 400 genotyped donors of the cohort, an average of around 240,000 unique TCR beta nucleotide sequences was sequenced per donor, of which about 20% were non-productive. A later genetic analysis used genome-wide SNP genotypes for about three fifths of the 666 donors, treating that subset as a discovery cohort. HLA typing covered class I and class II loci at four-digit resolution. To decide whether each TCR beta V gene segment behaved as functional or pseudogenic, an earlier analysis of fewer than 750 of the donors relied on high-throughput TCR beta sequencing. All discovery cohort repertoires had been generated using a single sequencing platform. Four or five DR-DQ haplotypes were handled as single units for association and clustering, since linkage in the cohort was strong. Along with the roughly 700-subject first cohort, a separate validation cohort of around 110 different subjects was used. Roughly 300 gigabases of sequencing data and approximately 85 million unique TCR sequences were included in an early release covering roughly 600 HLA-typed donors. In the later analysis, no new phenotypic data were used to find candidate immune exposures; instead, reliance was placed on TCR beta sequences and their occurrence across donors. Typing coverage varied by locus: about 620-630 donors for A, B, C, DRB1 and DQB1; approximately 500 for DQA1; nearly 610 for DPA1; about 450 for DPB1. The study profiled the T cell repertoires of about 640 subjects by immunosequencing and related them to cytomegalovirus serostatus. A later analysis re-examined previously published TCR beta repertoires from just over 650 donors and added high-resolution HLA genotyping to investigate patterns of TCR occurrence. Donor age, sex, ethnicity and CMV serostatus were compiled alongside the repertoire data.

The cohort consisted of 650 to 850 healthy bone marrow donors. At the time of sampling, all cohort members were nominally healthy, though unrecorded immune exposures were likely present. The donor tested CMV seronegative and was one of the 352 seronegative cohort members. Every donor gave a peripheral blood sample, and the peripheral blood mononuclear cells from that sample were used for TCR beta sequencing. Genomic DNA extraction from the blood cell samples was performed with the Qiagen DNeasy Blood Extraction Kit. Overall study outcomes, separate from this receptor: Because counts were too low, around 18 rarely observed V segments, including chromosome 9 orphons, were left out of the earlier analysis of 587 of the donors. Across donors, most TCR sequences were observed very rarely, whereas some public TCRs were present in many individuals. In both the original and validation cohorts, the classifier was reported to diagnose cytomegalovirus status with high specificity and sensitivity. The presence/absence analyses assumed that sequencing depth was roughly uniform across donors, and that assumption may not be true. The only immune exposure information available for the cohort was CMV serostatus. Three of the identified cytomegalovirus-associated TCR beta chains were confirmed in vitro to be specific for cytomegalovirus antigens. The authors suggested that the approach could potentially be extended to other disease states and immunological phenotypes. Linkage disequilibrium might explain the correlated functional status among segregating V segments, but an unknown experimental factor could not be excluded. A later genetic analysis associated a missense DCLRE1C variant with V-gene and J-gene trimming of TCR beta chains, and an independent cohort replicated the association. HLA typing was unavailable for some donors at each locus, so association tests used only the typed subset. Broadly in line with IMGT annotations, most TCR beta V segments showed up in productive rearrangements about 87% or about 30% of the time in an earlier analysis of 587 of the donors. Specific HLA alleles were associated with roughly 16,000 TCR beta sequences at a false discovery rate of 0.05 in a later analysis. In a later analysis, HLA-associated TCR beta chains showed more clonal expansion and lower generation probabilities than non-associated chains that were equally common. A cluster of highly shared sequence variants was judged likely to be a technical artifact of the sequencing pipeline. A later analysis found that TCR association rates varied across HLA loci, with DRB1 alleles showing the most associated TCRs and HLA-C alleles the fewest. A further reported finding was that TCR beta sequences accurately predicted the HLA-A and HLA-B alleles for most subjects in the first cohort. According to a later genetic analysis, donors in an Asian-associated ancestry cluster had fewer N-insertions in productive TCRs than the approximately 630-donor mean. Strong co-occurrence of HLA alleles, especially DR and DQ, made assigning TCR associations to individual alleles difficult. In a later analysis, most CMV-associated TCR beta chains were found to appear HLA-restricted, with HLA associations seemingly driven largely by CMV exposure. A total of fewer than 200 TCR beta chains were listed by the study as associated with cytomegalovirus. Some IMGT-functional V segments, including TRBV6-2 and TRBV6-3, could not be distinguished by the 87-base-pair reads and were therefore excluded. The cohort was sequenced for TCR beta chains only, and without alpha or paired-chain data the features that could be detected were limited. In a later analysis, several top co-occurrence clusters were reported to appear linked to parvovirus B19, influenza, CMV and Epstein-Barr virus.

V and J lose 5 bases and 7 bases, and a span of 11 bases separates them. From its cysteine to its phenylalanine, the CDR3 spans 12 amino acids. Just the 36-base CDR3 DNA is kept, in frame starting at base 1. CDR1 and CDR2, per the germline V gene, are MDHEN and SYDVKM. Sequencing was done on a sample of PBMCs. The chain is encoded by TRBV28 joined to TRBJ1-1; the D segment could be TRBD1, given 5 matching bases. This receptor was identified in a woman in her forties or fifties in good health and CMV-seronegative. The CDR3 in this case is CASSDLRGEAFF. The bases are TGTGCCAGCAGTGATTTAAGGGGTGAAGCTTTCTTT.